This entry lists 28 T cell receptor beta chains sequenced from one sample in a study of T cells in pancreatic ductal adenocarcinoma. Surgery without prior neoadjuvant therapy was the treatment of the selected pancreatic ductal adenocarcinoma patients. The data were produced by immunoSEQ multiplex PCR, yet TCRdb's version contains in-frame clones alone and is incomplete. The sample gives roughly 2,600 clones, roughly 74% of which show up once; more than 11% is in the top ten. Sequences were obtained from pancreatic tumor tissue. All receptors derive from a human donor with pancreatic ductal adenocarcinoma.

The V and J genes are TRBV20-1 and TRBJ2-1; D is unresolved. The CDR3 sequence is 11 residues long. V was trimmed by 4 bases and J by 8 bases, leaving 9 bases between them. Per the germline V gene, CDR1 is DFQATT and CDR2 is SNEGSKA (reference sequence). The CDR3 is CSATSSHEQFF. In nucleotides, the CDR3 is TGCAGTGCTACCTCGAGCCATGAGCAGTTCTTC.

In its sample, this clone was seen a few times. The chain uses TRBV5-6 and TRBJ2-7, with a tentative D call TRBD2 (5 bases). In germline, CDR1 is SGHDT, CDR2 YYEEEE. The CDR3 consists of 13 residues. V was clipped by 2 bases and J by 7 bases, with 13 bases between them. The CDR3 reads CASSFASSGEQYF. The CDR3 DNA reads TGTGCCAGCAGCTTTGCCTCCTCGGGAGAGCAGTACTTC.

The chain joins TRBV4-1 to TRBJ2-1; D unclear. V shed 2 bases and J shed 1 base, with 12 bases lying between them. CDR1 is MGHRA, CDR2 YSYEKL, per germline. The CDR3 runs to 16 residues. In nucleotides, the CDR3 is TGCGCCAGCAGCCAATACTGGCGCAGTTCCTACAATGAGCAGTTCTTC. Translating it yields CASSQYWRSSYNEQFF.

This clone showed up just a few times. The chain joins TRBV14 to TRBJ1-6; 12 bases align to TRBD1. CDR1 and CDR2 from the germline V gene are SGHDN and FVKESK. With 4 bases clipped from V and 11 bases from J, the junction kept 9 bases outside the gene matches. The CDR3 runs 16 residues. CDR3 coding DNA: TGTGCCAGCAGCCGACGTGCCGGGACAGGGGGCGCACCCCTCCACTTT. Translating it yields CASSRRAGTGGAPLHF.

The chain has TRBV5-8 and TRBJ1-6; 12 bases line up with TRBD1. Germline-derived CDR1 and CDR2 are SGHTS and YDEGEE. The CDR3 loop spans 18 amino acids. J gave up 10 bases and V 1 base, and 12 bases lay outside the gene matches. The CDR3 loop reads CASSLTMGTGGARSPLHF. CDR3 DNA: TGTGCCAGCAGCTTGACTATGGGGACAGGGGGCGCGCGGTCACCCCTCCACTTT. Together with reference TRBV5-8 and TRBJ1-6, the CDR3 gives the full variable domain: EAGVTQSPTHLIKTRGQQATLRCSPISGHTSVYWYQQALGLGLQFLLWYDEGEERNRGNFPPRFSGRQFPNYSSELNVNALELEDSALYLCASSLTMGTGGARSPLHFGNGTRLTVT.

This clone was found a few times. This rearrangement joins TRBV5-5 to TRBJ2-7; no clear D. Trimming stripped 3 bases from V and 7 bases from J, with 14 bases between. The length of the CDR3 is 13 residues. CDR1 and CDR2 from the germline V gene are SGHKS and YYEKEE (reference sequence). CDR3 in amino acids: CASSSDTSWEQYF. CDR3 DNA: TGTGCCAGCAGCTCCGACACTTCCTGGGAGCAGTACTTC.

This clone was observed a handful of times. The rearrangement joins TRBV10-3 to TRBJ2-7, with D maybe TRBD1 (6 bases). The V end was cut by 7 bases, the J end by 7 bases, with 14 bases between. Germline loops: CDR1 ENHRY, CDR2 SYGVKD. This CDR3 region has 12 residues. The CDR3 DNA reads as TGTGCCATCAAAACGGACAGATGGGAGCAGTACTTC. Translation: CAIKTDRWEQYF.

This sequence joins TRBV10-2 and TRBJ2-3; D is uncertain. The V end lost 8 bases, the J end lost 4 bases, and 7 bases lay between the germline ends. CDR1 and CDR2 from the germline V gene are WSHSY and SAAADI. The CDR3 loop spans 11 amino acids. CDR3 DNA: TGCGCCAGCTCCTTAGCAGATACGCAGTATTTT. Residues: CASSLADTQYF.

This chain links TRBV30 with TRBJ2-2; 10 nucleotides align to TRBD1. CDR3 length: 15 amino acids. The V gene's germline CDR1 is GTSNPN and CDR2 SVGIG (reference sequence). V was clipped by 3 bases and J by 4 bases; unmatched bases: 5. CDR3 sequence reads: CAWRGGQGPTGELFF. CDR3 sequence (DNA): TGTGCCTGGAGGGGGGGACAGGGGCCCACCGGGGAGCTGTTTTTT. The full variable domain, with the rest looked up from reference TRBV30 and TRBJ2-2, is SQTIHQWPATLVQPVGSPLSLECTVEGTSNPNLYWYRQAAGRGLQLLFYSVGIGQISSEVPQNLSASRPQDRQFILSSKKLLLSDSGFYLCAWRGGQGPTGELFFGEGSRLTVL.

This chain joins TRBV13 and TRBJ2-1, with 8 bases lining up with TRBD2. Germline trimming cut 2 bases from V and 5 bases from J; bases unmatched to any gene: 14. The CDR3 contains 18 residues. Germline loops: CDR1 PRHDT, CDR2 FYEKMQ (reference sequence). As DNA, the CDR3 is TGTGCCAGCAGCTTATACTCGGACTACAGCGGGAGTGACAATGAGCAGTTCTTC. Residues: CASSLYSDYSGSDNEQFF.

The chain has TRBV4-2 and TRBJ2-5; D is perhaps TRBD2 (6 bases). From germline, CDR1 is LGHNA and CDR2 YNFKEQ. Trimming stripped 0 bases from V and 2 bases from J, with 10 bases between. The CDR3 covers 15 residues. Here the CDR3 reads CASSQDRAGQETQYF. CDR3 sequence (DNA): TGTGCCAGCAGCCAAGATCGGGCGGGGCAAGAGACCCAGTACTTC.

The chain links TRBV6-6 to TRBJ1-3; D gene unclear. The germline CDR1 and CDR2 sequences are MNHNY and SVGAGI (reference sequence). The CDR3 totals 15 residues. V was shortened by 6 bases and J by 4 bases, with 16 bases between the two germline ends. This chain's CDR3 is CASRGSNWEGNTIYF. The CDR3 DNA sequence: TGTGCCAGCAGGGGTAGCAATTGGGAAGGAAACACCATATATTTT.

A few counts support this clone. The V call is TRBV7-6, the J call TRBJ2-3, with D perhaps TRBD1 (6 bases). The length of the CDR3 is 15 residues. Germline V lookup: CDR1 SGHVS, CDR2 FNYEAQ. The V gene lost 5 bases and the J gene lost 2 bases, with 14 bases spanning the gap. CDR3 region: CASSRTDISTDTQYF. The CDR3 DNA sequence: TGTGCCAGCAGCCGGACAGATATCTCCACAGATACGCAGTATTTT. Full variable domain (outside the CDR3, taken from reference TRBV7-6 and TRBJ2-3): GAGVSQSPRYKVTKRGQDVALRCDPISGHVSLYWYRQALGQGPEFLTYFNYEAQQDKSGLPNDRFSAERPEGSISTLTIQRTEQRDSAMYRCASSRTDISTDTQYFGPGTRLTVL.

V is TRBV30 and J is TRBJ1-2, with D possibly TRBD1 on 5 matching bases. Germline assignment: CDR1 GTSNPN and CDR2 SVGIG (reference sequence). V lost 0 bases and J 4 bases, leaving 9 bases between the germline ends. This CDR3 comprises 13 residues. The CDR3 spells CAWSVQGSYGYTF. The CDR3 DNA reads TGTGCCTGGAGTGTTCAGGGTTCCTATGGCTACACCTTC.

The chain carries TRBV4-3 and TRBJ2-3; D is possibly TRBD1 (5 bases). In germline, CDR1 is LGHNA, CDR2 YSLEER. The V end was cut by 2 bases, the J end by 2 bases, with 11 bases between. The CDR3 is 15 residues long. The CDR3 coding sequence is TGCGCCAGCAGCCAACGAGTAGGGGACACAGATACGCAGTATTTT. Protein product: CASSQRVGDTDTQYF.

Concerning this clone itself: Other nucleotide sequences from this sample produce the same CDR3. The chain has TRBV7-2 and TRBJ2-1; D unclear. V lost 1 base to trimming and J lost 1 base, with 2 bases between them. This CDR3 contains 13 residues. Germline loops: CDR1 SGHTA, CDR2 FQGNSA. The CDR3 reads CASSLVSYNEQFF. DNA for the CDR3: TGTGCCAGCAGCTTAGTATCCTACAATGAGCAGTTCTTC.

CDR3 DNA sequence: TGTGCCAGCAGCTTTTCCGGGGGATACGAGCAGTACTTC. Protein product: CASSFSGGYEQYF. This sequence joins TRBV5-4 and TRBJ2-7; D perhaps matches TRBD2 (6 bases). V lost 2 bases, J lost 4 bases, and 10 bases lay in between. CDR3 length equals 13 residues. The germline V gene has CDR1 SGHNT and CDR2 YYREEE (reference sequence).

The V and J genes are TRBV5-1 and TRBJ2-1; 9 bases match TRBD1. Germline V gene data show CDR1 as SGHRS and CDR2 as YFSETQ. The trim removed 5 bases at V and 7 bases at J, leaving 10 bases unmatched. The length of the CDR3 is 15 residues. This chain's CDR3 is CASRQADRGGNEQFF. CDR3 sequence (DNA): TGCGCCAGCAGACAGGCGGACAGGGGAGGGAATGAGCAGTTCTTC. The full variable domain, in which reference TRBV5-1 and TRBJ2-1 provide the parts outside the CDR3, is KAGVTQTPRYLIKTRGQQVTLSCSPISGHRSVSWYQQTPGQGLQFLFEYFSETQRNKGNFPGRFSGRQFSNSRSEMNVSTLELGDSALYLCASRQADRGGNEQFFGPGTRLTVL.

The chain employs TRBV29-1 and TRBJ1-1, with D tentatively TRBD1 (6 bases). V lost 7 bases and J lost 0, with 12 bases in between. CDR1 and CDR2 (germline): SQVTM, ANQGSEA. The CDR3 length is 13 residues. The CDR3 DNA follows: TGCAGCGGGAGGCGGGACATGAACACTGAAGCTTTCTTT. It encodes CSGRRDMNTEAFF.

The chain carries TRBV5-6 and TRBJ2-7, with TRBD1 matching 7 bases. V lost 0 bases, J lost 2 bases, and 5 bases stayed unmatched. The germline CDR1 and CDR2 sequences are SGHDT and YYEEEE. The CDR3 extends over 15 amino acids. The CDR3 region has the DNA TGTGCCAGCAGCTTGGCGGGACAGCCAACCTACGAGCAGTACTTC. It codes for CASSLAGQPTYEQYF.

Written as DNA, the CDR3 is TGTGCCAGCAGTCCCCCAAGGGGGTCCACCGGGGAGCTGTTTTTT. It codes for CASSPPRGSTGELFF. V and J are TRBV28 and TRBJ2-2, with a possible D match to TRBD1 (6 bases). V was trimmed by 5 bases and J by 4 bases, leaving 14 bases between them. CDR3 size: 15 residues. CDR1 and CDR2 (germline): MDHEN, SYDVKM.

The chain couples TRBV28 to TRBJ2-2, with TRBD2 matching 7 bases. Germline CDR1 reads MDHEN; CDR2 reads SYDVKM. The CDR3 consists of 14 residues. V gave up 5 bases and J gave up 6 bases; unmatched junction bases: 6. CDR3 sequence reads: CASSVTSAAGELFF. In DNA form, the CDR3 reads TGTGCCAGCAGTGTAACTAGCGCAGCCGGGGAGCTGTTTTTT.

V and J are TRBV11-2 and TRBJ1-1; no reliable D call. V was cut by 5 bases and J by 1 base, with 8 bases left in between. The germline gives CDR1 SGHAT, CDR2 FQNNGV. The CDR3 spans 13 residues. The CDR3 region has the DNA TGTGCCAGCAGCCCCGGCTGGAACACTGAAGCTTTCTTT. This encodes CASSPGWNTEAFF.

The rearrangement joins TRBV7-6 to TRBJ2-5, with unresolved D. V shed 7 bases and J shed 4 bases, with 13 bases lying between them. Germline values: CDR1 SGHVS, CDR2 FNYEAQ. There are 13 residues in the CDR3. CDR3 residues: CASTRDVGETQYF. CDR3 nucleotides: TGTGCCAGCACCCGTGACGTTGGAGAGACCCAGTACTTC.

The genes are TRBV5-5 and TRBJ1-2, with D unresolved. The V end was cut by 7 bases, the J end by 4 bases, with 20 bases between. Germline V gene data show CDR1 as SGHKS and CDR2 as YYEKEE (reference sequence). The CDR3 is 15 amino acids. For the CDR3, the DNA is TGTGCCAGCGGTTGGTGTGCGCGAAAGACCTATGGCTACACCTTC. It encodes CASGWCARKTYGYTF.

V gene TRBV7-2 combines with J gene TRBJ2-7; D gene unclear. Per germline, CDR1 SGHTA and CDR2 FQGNSA. The CDR3 runs to 15 residues. Between the trimmed V and J ends, which lost 1 base and 1 base, there was a span of 11 bases. The CDR3 nucleotides read TGTGCCAGCAGCTTAGAGGTTCAGAGGTCCTACGAGCAGTACTTC. Protein product: CASSLEVQRSYEQYF.

This clone turned up a few times. This rearrangement joins TRBV14 to TRBJ2-1; TRBD2 aligns across 12 bases. J was trimmed by 15 bases and V by 0 bases; bases with no gene match: 9. This CDR3 is 15 amino acids long. Germline V CDR1 and CDR2: SGHDN, FVKESK. In nucleotides, the CDR3 is TGTGCCAGCAGCCAAGATGGGTCTAGCGGGAGGGTCCCGTTCTTC. It yields the protein CASSQDGSSGRVPFF.

About this clone: One end of the junction is discordant with germline, which a read error may explain. The chain links TRBV5-3 to TRBJ1-4, with D possibly matching TRBD1 (5 bases). Being an ORF, TRBV5-3 has a function that is uncertain. This CDR3 is built from 15 residues. The CDR3 DNA follows: TGTGCCAGCAGCTTGACTCGGGACTTTAATGAAAAACTGTTTTTT. Residues: CASSLTRDFNEKLFF.